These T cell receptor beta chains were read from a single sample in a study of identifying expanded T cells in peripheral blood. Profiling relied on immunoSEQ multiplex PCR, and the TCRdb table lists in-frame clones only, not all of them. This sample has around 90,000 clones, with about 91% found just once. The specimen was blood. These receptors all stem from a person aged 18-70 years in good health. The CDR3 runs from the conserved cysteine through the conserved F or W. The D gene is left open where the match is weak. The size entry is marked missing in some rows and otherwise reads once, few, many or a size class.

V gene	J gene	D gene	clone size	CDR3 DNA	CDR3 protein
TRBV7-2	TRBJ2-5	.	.	TGTGCCAGCAGCTTTGGAGAGACCCAGTACTTC	CASSFGETQYF
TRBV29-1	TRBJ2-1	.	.	TGCAGCGTTCAAGGCCGAAGCTCCTACAATGAGCAGTTCTTC	CSVQGRSSYNEQFF
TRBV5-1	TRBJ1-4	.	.	TGCGCCAGCAGCCCCGGGCCCTCTAATGAAAAACTGTTTTTT	CASSPGPSNEKLFF
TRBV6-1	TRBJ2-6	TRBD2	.	TGTGCCATCCGGGGGGACCCCGGCGTCCTGACTTTC	CAIRGDPGVLTF
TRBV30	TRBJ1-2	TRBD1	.	TGTGCCTGGAGTGTACTGAGAGACAGGGGCGGCTACACCTTC	CAWSVLRDRGGYTF
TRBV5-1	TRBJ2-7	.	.	TGTGCCAGCAGCGCCACTTCGATCTACGAGCAGTACTTC	CASSATSIYEQYF
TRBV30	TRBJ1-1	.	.	TGTGCCTGGCAGGCCCTCATGAACACTGAAGCTTTCTTT	CAWQALMNTEAFF
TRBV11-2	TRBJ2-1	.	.	TGTGCCAGCAGCTTAGAAGGTAGTATCAATGAGCAGTTCTTC	CASSLEGSINEQFF
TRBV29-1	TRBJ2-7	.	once	TGCAGCGTTAGAATAGCGGCCTACGAGCAGTACTTC	CSVRIAAYEQYF
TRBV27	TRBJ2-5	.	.	TGTGCCAGCAGTACTCCAGACAGATACCAAGAGACCCAGTACTTC	CASSTPDRYQETQYF
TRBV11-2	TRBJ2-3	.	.	TGTGCCAGCAGCTTAGCCACCCCGGGAAGCACAGATACGCAGTATTTT	CASSLATPGSTDTQYF
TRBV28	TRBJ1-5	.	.	TGTGCCAGCAGTTCCGTGGTAGGACAAAGCAATCAGCCCCAGCATTTT	CASSSVVGQSNQPQHF
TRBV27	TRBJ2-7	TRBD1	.	TGTGCCAGCAGTTTAAATATTGGGACAGGGGGAACCTACGAGCAGTACTTC	CASSLNIGTGGTYEQYF
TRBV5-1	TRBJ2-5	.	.	TGCGCCAGCAGCTACCAAGAGACCCAGTACTTC	CASSYQETQYF
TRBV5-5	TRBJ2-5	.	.	TGTGCCAGCAGCGGAACCGGGACAAAAGAGACCCAGTACTTC	CASSGTGTKETQYF
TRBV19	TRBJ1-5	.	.	TGTGCCTCCTCCGGCATCGGTCAGCCCCAGCATTTT	CASSGIGQPQHF
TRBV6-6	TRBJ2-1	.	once	TGTGCCAGCAGTTACTCGGAGCCTCCCGCGGGCGAGCAGTTCTTC	CASSYSEPPAGEQFF
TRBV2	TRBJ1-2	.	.	TGTGCCAGCAGTGAAGGCGGAGCTAACTATGGCTACACCTTC	CASSEGGANYGYTF
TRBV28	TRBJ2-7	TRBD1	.	TGTGCCAGCAGTCCGGGGACAGTTGCCTACGAGCAGTACTTC	CASSPGTVAYEQYF
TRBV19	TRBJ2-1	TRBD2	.	TGTGCCAGTAGTTCGCGGGGGTTGCCAGGCAATGAGCAGTTCTTC	CASSSRGLPGNEQFF
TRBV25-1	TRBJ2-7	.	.	TGTGCCAGCTCCGGGGACCACTCGGATTACTACGAGCAGTACTTC	CASSGDHSDYYEQYF
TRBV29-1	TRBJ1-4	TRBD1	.	TGCAGCGGGGGGACAGGGGATAATGAAAAACTGTTTTTT	CSGGTGDNEKLFF
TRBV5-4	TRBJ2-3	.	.	TGTGCCAGCAGCCTCGACAGAGTCACAGATACGCAGTATTTT	CASSLDRVTDTQYF
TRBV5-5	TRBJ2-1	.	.	TGTGCCAGCAGCTTGAAAGCGATCAATGAGCAGTTCTTC	CASSLKAINEQFF
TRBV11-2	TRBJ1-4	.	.	TGTGCCAGCAGCTTAGGCGGACAAGTTAATGAAAAACTGTTTTTT	CASSLGGQVNEKLFF
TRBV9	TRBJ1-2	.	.	TGTGCCAGCAGTCGAGGGGTACAGGGCCTGAGTGGCTACACCTTC	CASSRGVQGLSGYTF
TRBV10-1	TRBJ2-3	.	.	TGCGCCAGCAGTGAGGCCGACTTTAGCACAGATACGCAGTATTTT	CASSEADFSTDTQYF
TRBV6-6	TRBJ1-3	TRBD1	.	TGTGCCAGCAGTAAGGACAGGGAAGGGAACACCATATATTTT	CASSKDREGNTIYF
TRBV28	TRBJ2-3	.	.	TGTGCCAGCACCTACACAGATACGCAGTATTTT	CASTYTDTQYF
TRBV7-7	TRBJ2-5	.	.	TGTGCCAGCAGCCGAGACCGGCAAGAGACCCAGTACTTC	CASSRDRQETQYF
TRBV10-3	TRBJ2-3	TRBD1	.	TGTGCCAGCCGTAGTTCGACAGGGAACTTCGATACGCAGTATTTT	CASRSSTGNFDTQYF
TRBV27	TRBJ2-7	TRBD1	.	TGTGCCAGCAGTTCTTCAGGGGGTAGGACCTACGAGCAGTACTTC	CASSSSGGRTYEQYF
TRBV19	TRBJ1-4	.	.	TGTGCCAGTAGTAGGCAGCGGGATGAAAAACTGTTTTTT	CASSRQRDEKLFF